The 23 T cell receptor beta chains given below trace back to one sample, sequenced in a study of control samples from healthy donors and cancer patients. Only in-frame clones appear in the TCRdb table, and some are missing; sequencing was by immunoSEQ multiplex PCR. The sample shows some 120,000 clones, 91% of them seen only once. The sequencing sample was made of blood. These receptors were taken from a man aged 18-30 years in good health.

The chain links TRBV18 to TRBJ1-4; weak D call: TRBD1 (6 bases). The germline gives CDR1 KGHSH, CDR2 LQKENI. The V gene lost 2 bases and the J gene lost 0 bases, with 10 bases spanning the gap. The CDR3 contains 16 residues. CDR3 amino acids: CASSPGQLATNEKLFF. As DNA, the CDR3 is TGTGCCAGCTCACCAGGACAGCTTGCAACTAATGAAAAACTGTTTTTT.

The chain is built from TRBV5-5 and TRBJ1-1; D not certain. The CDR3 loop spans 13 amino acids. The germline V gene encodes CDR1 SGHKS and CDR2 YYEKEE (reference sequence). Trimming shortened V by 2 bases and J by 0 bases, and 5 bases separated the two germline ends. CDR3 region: CASSFTVNTEAFF. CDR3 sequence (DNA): TGTGCCAGCAGCTTTACAGTGAACACTGAAGCTTTCTTT. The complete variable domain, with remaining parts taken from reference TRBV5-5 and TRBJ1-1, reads DAGVTQSPTHLIKTRGQQVTLRCSPISGHKSVSWYQQVLGQGPQFIFQYYEKEERGRGNFPDRFSARQFPNYSSELNVNALLLGDSALYLCASSFTVNTEAFFGQGTRLTVV.

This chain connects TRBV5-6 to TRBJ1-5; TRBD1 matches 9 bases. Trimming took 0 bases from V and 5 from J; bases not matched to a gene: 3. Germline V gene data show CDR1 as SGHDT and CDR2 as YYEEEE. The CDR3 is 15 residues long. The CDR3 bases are TGTGCCAGCAGCTTGGCGGGACAGGGCGATCAGCCCCAGCATTTT. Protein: CASSLAGQGDQPQHF.

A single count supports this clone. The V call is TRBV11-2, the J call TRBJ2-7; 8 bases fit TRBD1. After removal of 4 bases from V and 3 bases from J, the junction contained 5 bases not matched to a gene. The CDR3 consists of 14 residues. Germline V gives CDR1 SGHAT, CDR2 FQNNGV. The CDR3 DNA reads TGTGCCAGCAGCTCCCGACAGGGGAGCTACGAGCAGTACTTC. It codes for CASSSRQGSYEQYF.

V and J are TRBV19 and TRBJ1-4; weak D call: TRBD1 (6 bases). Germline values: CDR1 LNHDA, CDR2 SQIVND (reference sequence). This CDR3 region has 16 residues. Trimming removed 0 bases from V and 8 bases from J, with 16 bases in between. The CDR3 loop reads CASSIDPWGATEKLFF. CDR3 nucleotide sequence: TGTGCCAGTAGTATAGATCCGTGGGGGGCCACCGAAAAACTGTTTTTT.

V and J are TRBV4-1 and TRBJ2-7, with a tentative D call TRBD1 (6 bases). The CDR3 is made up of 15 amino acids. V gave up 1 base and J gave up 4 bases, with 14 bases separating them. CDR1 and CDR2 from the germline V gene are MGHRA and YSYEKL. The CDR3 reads CASSQVGGVQYEQYF. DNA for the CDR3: TGCGCCAGCAGCCAAGTAGGGGGAGTCCAATACGAGCAGTACTTC.

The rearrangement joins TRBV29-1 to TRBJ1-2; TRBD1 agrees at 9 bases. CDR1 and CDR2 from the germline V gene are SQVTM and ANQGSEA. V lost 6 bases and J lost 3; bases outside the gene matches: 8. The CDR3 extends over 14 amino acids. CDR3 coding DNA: TGCAGCGTCGGGGACAGGGAAAAACACTATGGCTACACCTTC. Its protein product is CSVGDREKHYGYTF.

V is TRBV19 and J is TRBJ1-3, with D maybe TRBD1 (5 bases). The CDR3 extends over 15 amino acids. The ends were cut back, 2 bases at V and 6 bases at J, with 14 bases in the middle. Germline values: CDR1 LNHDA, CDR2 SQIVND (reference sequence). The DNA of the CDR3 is TGTGCCAGTAGTATAAACGACAGAAACCCAAACACCATATATTTT. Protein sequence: CASSINDRNPNTIYF.

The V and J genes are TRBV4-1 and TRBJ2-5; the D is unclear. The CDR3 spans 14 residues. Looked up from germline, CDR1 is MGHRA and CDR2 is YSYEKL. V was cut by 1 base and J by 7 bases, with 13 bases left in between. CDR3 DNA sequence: TGCGCCAGCAGCCAAGGAGGTCCCGTAGGGACCCAGTACTTC. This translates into CASSQGGPVGTQYF.

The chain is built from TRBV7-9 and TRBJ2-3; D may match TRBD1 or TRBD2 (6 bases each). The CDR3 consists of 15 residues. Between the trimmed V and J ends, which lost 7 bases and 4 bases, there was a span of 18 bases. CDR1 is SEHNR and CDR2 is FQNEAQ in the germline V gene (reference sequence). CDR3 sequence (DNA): TGTGCCAGCATCCAGGGTTGGGGGGCTTCAGATACGCAGTATTTT. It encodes CASIQGWGASDTQYF.

In DNA, the CDR3 is TGCAGCGTTAACAGGGCAGGGGCCAACGTCCTGACTTTC. The encoded protein is CSVNRAGANVLTF. The chain carries TRBV29-1 and TRBJ2-6; perhaps TRBD1 as D (6 bases). The CDR3 consists of 13 residues. The V and J ends lost 5 bases and 4 bases respectively, with 9 bases between them. CDR1 and CDR2 from the germline V gene are SQVTM and ANQGSEA.

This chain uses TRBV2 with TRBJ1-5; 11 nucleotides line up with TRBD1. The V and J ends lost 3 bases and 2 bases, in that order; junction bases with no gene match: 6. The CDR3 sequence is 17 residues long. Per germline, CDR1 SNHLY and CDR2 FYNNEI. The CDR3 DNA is TGTGCCAGCAGTGATTGGGACAGGGGGAAAGGCAATCAGCCCCAGCATTTT. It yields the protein CASSDWDRGKGNQPQHF.

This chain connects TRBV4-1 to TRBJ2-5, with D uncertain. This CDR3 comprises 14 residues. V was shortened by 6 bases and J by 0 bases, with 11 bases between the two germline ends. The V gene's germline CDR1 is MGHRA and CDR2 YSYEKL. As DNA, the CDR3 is TGCGCCAGCAGTCTAAGGTTGTACCAAGAGACCCAGTACTTC. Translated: CASSLRLYQETQYF.

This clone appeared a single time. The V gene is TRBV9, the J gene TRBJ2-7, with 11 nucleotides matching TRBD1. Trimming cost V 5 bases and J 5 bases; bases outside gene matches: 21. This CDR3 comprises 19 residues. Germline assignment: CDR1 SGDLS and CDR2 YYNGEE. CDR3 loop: CASRDGNYTGGQGGNEQYF. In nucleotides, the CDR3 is TGTGCCAGCAGGGACGGGAACTATACAGGGGGACAGGGGGGCAACGAGCAGTACTTC.

CDR3 DNA sequence: TGTGCCAGTAGTACAGACTCCCCCGGGACAGGGGGCTATGAGACCCAGTACTTC. Translated, it gives CASSTDSPGTGGYETQYF. This chain uses TRBV19 with TRBJ2-5; 12 bases map to TRBD1. Germline CDR1 LNHDA, CDR2 SQIVND (reference sequence). J lost 5 bases, V lost 4 bases, and 14 bases had no gene match. The CDR3 contains 18 residues.

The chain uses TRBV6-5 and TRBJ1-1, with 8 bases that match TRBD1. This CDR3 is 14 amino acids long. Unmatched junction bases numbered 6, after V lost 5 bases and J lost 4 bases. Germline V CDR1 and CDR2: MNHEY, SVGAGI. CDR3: CASSRVTGGTEAFF. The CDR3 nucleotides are TGTGCCAGCAGTCGCGTCACAGGGGGCACTGAAGCTTTCTTT.

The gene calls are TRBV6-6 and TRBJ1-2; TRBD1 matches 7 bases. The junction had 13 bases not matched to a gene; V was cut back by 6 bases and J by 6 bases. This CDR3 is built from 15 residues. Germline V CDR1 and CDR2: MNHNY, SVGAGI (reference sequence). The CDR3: CASRIGTATGDGYTF. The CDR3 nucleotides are TGTGCCAGCAGGATTGGGACAGCCACTGGGGATGGCTACACCTTC.

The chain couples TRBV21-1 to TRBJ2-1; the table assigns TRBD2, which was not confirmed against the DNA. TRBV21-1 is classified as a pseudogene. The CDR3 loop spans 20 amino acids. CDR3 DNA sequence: TGTGCCAGCAGCAAAAAAATGGCGGGGGGGGAAATGTTAAGAGGTAATGAGCAGTTCTTC. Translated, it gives CASSKKMAGGEMLRGNEQFF.

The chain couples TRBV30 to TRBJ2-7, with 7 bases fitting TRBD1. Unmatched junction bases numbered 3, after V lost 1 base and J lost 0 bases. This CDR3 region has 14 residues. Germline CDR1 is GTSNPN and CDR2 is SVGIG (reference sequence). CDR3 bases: TGTGCCTGGAGTGAACAGGGGTACTCCTACGAGCAGTACTTC. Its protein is CAWSEQGYSYEQYF.

CDR3 nucleotide sequence: TGTGCCAGCAGGGGATGGGACAGGGAGGACTATGGCTACACCTTC. Its protein is CASRGWDREDYGYTF. V usage is TRBV6-6 and J usage is TRBJ1-2, with 9 nucleotides matching TRBD1. The CDR3 totals 15 residues. V trimming: 6 bases; J trimming: 3 bases; junction bases outside the gene matches: 8. Germline values: CDR1 MNHNY, CDR2 SVGAGI (reference sequence).

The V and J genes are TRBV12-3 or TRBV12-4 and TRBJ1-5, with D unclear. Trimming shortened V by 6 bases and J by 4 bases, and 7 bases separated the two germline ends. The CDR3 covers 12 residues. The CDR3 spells CASSKLNQPQHF. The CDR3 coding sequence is TGTGCCAGCAGCAAACTAAATCAGCCCCAGCATTTT.

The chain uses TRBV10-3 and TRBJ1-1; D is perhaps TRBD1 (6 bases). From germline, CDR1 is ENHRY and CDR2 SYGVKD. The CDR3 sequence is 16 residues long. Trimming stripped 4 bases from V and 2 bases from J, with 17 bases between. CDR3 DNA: TGTGCCATCAGTGGGCCCCTGATGACAGGAAACACTGAAGCTTTCTTT. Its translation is CAISGPLMTGNTEAFF.

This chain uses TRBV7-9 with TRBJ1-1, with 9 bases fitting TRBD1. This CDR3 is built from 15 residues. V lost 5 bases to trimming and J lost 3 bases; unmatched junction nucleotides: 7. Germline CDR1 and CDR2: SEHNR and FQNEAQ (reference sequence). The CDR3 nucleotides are TGTGCCAGCAGCGAAAATCGACAGGGGGACACTGAAGCTTTCTTT. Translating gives CASSENRQGDTEAFF.